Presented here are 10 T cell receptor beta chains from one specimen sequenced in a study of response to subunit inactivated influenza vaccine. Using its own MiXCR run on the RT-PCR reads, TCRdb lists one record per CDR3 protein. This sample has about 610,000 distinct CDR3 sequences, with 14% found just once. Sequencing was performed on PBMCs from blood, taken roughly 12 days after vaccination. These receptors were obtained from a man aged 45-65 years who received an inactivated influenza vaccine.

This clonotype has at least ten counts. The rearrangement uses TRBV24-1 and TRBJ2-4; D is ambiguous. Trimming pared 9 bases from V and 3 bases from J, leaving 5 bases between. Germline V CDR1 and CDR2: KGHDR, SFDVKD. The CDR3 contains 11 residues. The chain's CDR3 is CATGFKNIQYF. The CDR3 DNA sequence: TGTGCCACCGGCTTCAAAAACATTCAGTACTTC.

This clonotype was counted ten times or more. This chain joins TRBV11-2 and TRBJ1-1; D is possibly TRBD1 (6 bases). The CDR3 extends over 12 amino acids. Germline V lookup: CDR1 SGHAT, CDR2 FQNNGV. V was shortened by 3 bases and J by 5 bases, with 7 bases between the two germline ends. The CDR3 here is CASSLGATEAFF. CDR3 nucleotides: TGTGCCAGCAGCTTGGGGGCGACTGAAGCTTTCTTT.

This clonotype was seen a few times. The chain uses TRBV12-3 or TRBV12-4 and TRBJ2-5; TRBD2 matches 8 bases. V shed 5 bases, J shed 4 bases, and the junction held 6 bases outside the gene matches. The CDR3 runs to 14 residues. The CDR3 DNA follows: TGTGCCAGCAGTATTGGACTAGCCAGAGAGACCCAGTACTTC. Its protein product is CASSIGLARETQYF.

Written as DNA, the CDR3 is TGCGCCAGCAGTGATGGTGACACCGGGGAGCTGTTTTTT. It translates to CASSDGDTGELFF. V is TRBV10-1 and J is TRBJ2-2, with D hard to call. Germline values: CDR1 WNHNN, CDR2 SYGVQD (reference sequence). The ends were cut back, 3 bases at V and 3 bases at J, with 5 bases in the middle. This CDR3 is built from 13 residues.

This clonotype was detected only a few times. This CDR3 reads CASTPGLYSNQPQHF. The CDR3 DNA sequence: TGTGCCAGCACCCCGGGGCTTTATAGCAATCAGCCCCAGCATTTT. The chain employs TRBV6-1 and TRBJ1-5; TRBD1 is a possible D gene (5 bases). Germline CDR1 is MNHNS and CDR2 is SASEGT. The length of the CDR3 is 15 residues. Trimming left V 7 bases short and J 0 bases short, with 13 bases between.

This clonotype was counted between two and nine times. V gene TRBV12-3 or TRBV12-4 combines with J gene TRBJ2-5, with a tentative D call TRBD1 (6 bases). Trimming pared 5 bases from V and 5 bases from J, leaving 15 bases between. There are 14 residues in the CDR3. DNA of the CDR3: TGTGCCAGCAGTGTCTACAGGGTGATCGAGACCCAGTACTTC. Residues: CASSVYRVIETQYF.

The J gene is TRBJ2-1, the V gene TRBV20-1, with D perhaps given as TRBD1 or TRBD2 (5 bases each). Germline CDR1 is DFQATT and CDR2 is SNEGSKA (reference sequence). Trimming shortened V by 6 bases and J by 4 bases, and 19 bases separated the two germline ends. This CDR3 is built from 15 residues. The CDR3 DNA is TGCAGTGCCTCAAAACCGGGACGGAGATACAATGAGCAGTTCTTC. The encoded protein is CSASKPGRRYNEQFF.

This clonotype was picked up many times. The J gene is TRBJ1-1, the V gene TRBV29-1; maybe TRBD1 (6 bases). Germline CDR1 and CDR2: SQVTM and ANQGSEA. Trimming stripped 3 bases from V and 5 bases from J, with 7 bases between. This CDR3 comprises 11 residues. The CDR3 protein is CSVDRGTEAFF. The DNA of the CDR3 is TGCAGCGTTGACAGGGGAACTGAAGCTTTCTTT.

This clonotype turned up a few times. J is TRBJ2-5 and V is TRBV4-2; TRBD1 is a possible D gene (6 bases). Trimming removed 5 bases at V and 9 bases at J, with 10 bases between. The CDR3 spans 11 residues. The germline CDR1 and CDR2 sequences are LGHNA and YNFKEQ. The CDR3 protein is CASSARGPQYF. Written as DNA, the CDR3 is TGTGCCAGCAGCGCCAGGGGACCCCAGTACTTC.

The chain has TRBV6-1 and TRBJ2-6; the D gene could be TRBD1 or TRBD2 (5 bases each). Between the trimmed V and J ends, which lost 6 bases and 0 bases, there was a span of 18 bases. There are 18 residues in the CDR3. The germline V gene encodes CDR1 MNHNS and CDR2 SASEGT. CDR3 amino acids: CASSLLLGPSSGANVLTF. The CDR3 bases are TGTGCCAGCAGCCTTCTTTTGGGACCGTCCTCTGGGGCCAACGTCCTGACTTTC.